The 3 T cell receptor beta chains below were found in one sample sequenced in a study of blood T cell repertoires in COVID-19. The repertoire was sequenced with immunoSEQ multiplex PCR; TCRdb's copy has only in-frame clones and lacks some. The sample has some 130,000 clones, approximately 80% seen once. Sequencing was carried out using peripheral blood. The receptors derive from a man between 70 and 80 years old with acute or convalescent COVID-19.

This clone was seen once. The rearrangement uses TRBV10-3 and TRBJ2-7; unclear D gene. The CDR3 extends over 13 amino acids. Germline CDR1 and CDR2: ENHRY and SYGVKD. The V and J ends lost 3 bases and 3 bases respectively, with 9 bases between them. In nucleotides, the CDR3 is TGTGCCATCAGTGAAACAGATTTCTACGAGCAGTACTTC. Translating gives CAISETDFYEQYF.

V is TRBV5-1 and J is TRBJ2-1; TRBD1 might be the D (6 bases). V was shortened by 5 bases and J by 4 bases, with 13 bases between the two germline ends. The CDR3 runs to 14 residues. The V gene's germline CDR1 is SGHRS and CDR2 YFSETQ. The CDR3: CASSHGTSYNEQFF. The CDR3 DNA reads TGCGCCAGCAGTCACGGGACATCTTACAATGAGCAGTTCTTC.

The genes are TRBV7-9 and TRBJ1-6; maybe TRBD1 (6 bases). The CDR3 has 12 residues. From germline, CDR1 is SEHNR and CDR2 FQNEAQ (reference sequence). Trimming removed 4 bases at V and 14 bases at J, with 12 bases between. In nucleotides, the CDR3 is TGTGCCAGCAGCTCGTCGGGACAAACCCTCCACTTT. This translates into CASSSSGQTLHF.